The T cell receptor (beta chain) described here comes from a study of T cell repertoires in cytomegalovirus infection. Study at large: The public TCR beta signatures pointed to both CMV infection and matching HLA type.

One entry per CDR3 protein, called by TCRdb with MiXCR from the reads. The table shows over 250,000 distinct CDR3 sequences, with less than 25% occurring only once. To note about this clonotype: Its antigen remains unknown.

The V segment lost 8 bases and the J segment 5 bases; nucleotides outside the gene matches: 2. Germline V gene sequence: CDR1 MNHGY, CDR2 SAAAGT. The CDR3 is 11 amino acids. The chain combines TRBV6-8 with TRBJ1-1, with 7 bases fitting TRBD1. This receptor was taken from a human donor in good health (CMV status not recorded). Some clones in this sample may be carry-over from other donors' samples. Specimen: cultured PBMCs, collected from culture after CMV antigen stimulation. CDR3 amino acids: CASEGATEAFF. The CDR3 nucleotides are TGTGCCAGCGAGGGGGCGACTGAAGCTTTCTTT.